This T cell receptor beta chain originates from a study of T cells in localized non-small cell lung cancer. General study findings and limits: Uninvolved adjacent lung showed higher T cell clonality than tumor. Blood T cell density predicted longer survival; adjacent-lung clonality, shorter. Since sequencing was restricted to only one region of the tumor, intratumor heterogeneity remains a possibility. When the top 100 tumor clones were examined, a median about 60 of them also appeared in the adjacent lung, which was paired and uninvolved.

Data came from immunoSEQ multiplex PCR; TCRdb stores just in-frame clones and leaves some out. The repertoire consists of 25,000 to 30,000 clones, with approximately 83% occurring once and the leading ten covering approximately 5.4%. For this clone: Its antigen remains unknown.

With 7 bases removed from V and 4 bases from J, the gap between germline ends came to 13 bases. The CDR3 contains 13 residues. In germline, CDR1 is MNHNY, CDR2 SVGAGI (reference sequence). The J gene is TRBJ1-2, the V gene TRBV6-6, with a possible D match to TRBD1 (5 bases). This TCR was recovered from a man between 40 and 75 years old with stage III lung adenocarcinoma. The sample was peripheral blood mononuclear cells, taken before any cancer treatment. The CDR3 reads CASTYPGGYGYTF. The DNA for the CDR3 is TGTGCCAGCACCTACCCGGGGGGCTATGGCTACACCTTC.